This TCR beta chain was recorded in a study of beta chain features in type 1 diabetes. Worth noting for this clone: The target antigen is unknown.

The authors reverse transcribed all of the isolated RNA, so sequencing captured expressed TCRB transcripts. Libraries were prepared by immunoSEQ multiplex PCR; TCRdb keeps only in-frame clonotypes and omits some of them. The sample holds about 42,000 clones, approximately 48% seen once. General study findings and limits: No resolution was reached here on whether HLA type influences TCRB rearrangement. Shorter templates may be favored by PCR, equally so in patients and controls.

J was trimmed by 8 bases and V by 6 bases; bases with no gene match: 13. Germline V gives CDR1 MDHEN, CDR2 SYDVKM. CDR3 size: 15 residues. The chain links TRBV28 to TRBJ2-3, with 8 bases aligning to TRBD2. This TCR was recovered from a woman between 25 and 40 years old in good health. Sample: stem cell memory CD4+ T cells from blood. In DNA, the CDR3 is TGTGCCAGCAGCCCTGGACTAGCTGGGCTGGGTACGCAGTATTTT. As protein: CASSPGLAGLGTQYF.